The 24 T cell receptor beta chains below were found in one sample sequenced in a study of blood T cell repertoires in COVID-19. Method: immunoSEQ multiplex PCR; TCRdb's copy keeps in-frame clones and lacks some. The repertoire holds under 100,000 clones, approximately 78% seen once, with approximately 13% in the top ten. Sequenced input: peripheral blood. Receptor source: a human donor in a cohort sampled during active COVID-19.

The genes are TRBV11-2 and TRBJ2-7; D not resolved. CDR1 and CDR2 (germline): SGHAT, FQNNGV. V dropped 5 bases and J dropped 3 bases, with 17 bases sitting between them. CDR3 length: 15 residues. This chain's CDR3 is CASSDAYVNNYEQYF. The CDR3 DNA reads TGTGCCAGCAGCGATGCATACGTAAACAACTACGAGCAGTACTTC.

The V gene is TRBV5-6, the J gene TRBJ1-2; 9 nucleotides agree with TRBD1. Germline-derived CDR1 and CDR2 are SGHDT and YYEEEE. CDR3 size: 15 residues. V lost 1 base to trimming and J lost 7 bases; unmatched junction nucleotides: 8. The CDR3 DNA reads TGTGCCAGCAGCTTGTTGGACAGGGGAATTCGTGGCTACACCTTC. As protein: CASSLLDRGIRGYTF.

V usage is TRBV7-3 and J usage is TRBJ2-7; D is possibly TRBD1 (5 bases). Trimming pared 2 bases from V and 2 bases from J, leaving 13 bases between. CDR3 length equals 15 residues. Germline V gene sequence: CDR1 SGHTA, CDR2 FQGTGA. CDR3 DNA: TGTGCCAGCAGCTTAGGGGTTGGACAACCCTACGAGCAGTACTTC. Translated, it gives CASSLGVGQPYEQYF.

The chain recombines TRBV18 with TRBJ1-1, with D unresolved. This CDR3 region has 13 residues. CDR1 is KGHSH, CDR2 LQKENI, per germline. Trimming removed 6 bases at V and 5 bases at J, with 13 bases between. CDR3 amino acids: CASSGVPETEAFF. CDR3 DNA sequence: TGTGCCAGCTCCGGGGTTCCGGAGACTGAAGCTTTCTTT.

The chain is built from TRBV14 and TRBJ2-5, with 9 bases lining up with TRBD2. Germline V gene sequence: CDR1 SGHDN, CDR2 FVKESK. The length of the CDR3 is 17 residues. The junction had 10 bases not matched to a gene; V was cut back by 1 base and J by 4 bases. This chain's CDR3 is CASSQAGRLAARETQYF. The CDR3 nucleotides read TGTGCCAGCAGCCAAGCGGGCCGACTAGCGGCAAGAGAGACCCAGTACTTC.

The J gene is TRBJ2-5, the V gene TRBV5-1, with D possibly TRBD1 on 5 matching bases. V was clipped by 3 bases and J by 5 bases, with 11 bases between them. This CDR3 comprises 13 residues. Germline V CDR1 and CDR2: SGHRS, YFSETQ. CDR3 nucleotides: TGCGCCAGCAGCTCAGGGCTCGAGGAGACCCAGTACTTC. As protein: CASSSGLEETQYF.

CDR3 bases: TGCAGTGCTAGTGGGGACAGGGGAAGGGGCCAAGAGACCCAGTACTTC. Its protein product is CSASGDRGRGQETQYF. The chain uses TRBV20-1 and TRBJ2-5; 10 bases match TRBD1. V was pared by 3 bases and J by 1 base, with 8 bases of the junction left unmatched. The CDR3 covers 16 residues. The germline V gene encodes CDR1 DFQATT and CDR2 SNEGSKA (reference sequence).

This clone was counted between two and nine times. This rearrangement joins TRBV18 to TRBJ1-5; 9 bases map to TRBD1. CDR3 size: 14 residues. Germline assignment: CDR1 KGHSH and CDR2 LQKENI. The junction had 2 bases not matched to a gene; V was cut back by 3 bases and J by 5 bases. CDR3: CASSPGTGYQPQHF. The CDR3 DNA follows: TGTGCCAGCTCACCGGGGACAGGGTATCAGCCCCAGCATTTT.

The CDR3 sequence: CASTTLPLDSPLHF. CDR3 nucleotides: TGTGCCAGCACCACCCTTCCACTGGATTCACCCCTCCACTTT. The chain employs TRBV2 and TRBJ1-6; D gene ambiguous. Germline-derived CDR1 and CDR2 are SNHLY and FYNNEI. V was shortened by 7 bases and J by 8 bases, with 15 bases between the two germline ends. The CDR3 covers 14 residues. Complete variable domain (other parts from reference TRBV2 and TRBJ1-6): EPEVTQTPSHQVTQMGQEVILRCVPISNHLYFYWYRQILGQKVEFLVSFYNNEISEKSEIFDDQFSVERPDGSNFTLKIRSTKLEDSAMYFCASTTLPLDSPLHFGNGTRLTVT.

This clone was seen a few times. The chain links TRBV29-1 to TRBJ1-1; D remains ambiguous. CDR3 length: 11 residues. V gave up 6 bases and J gave up 6 bases, with 11 bases separating them. Germline CDR1 is SQVTM and CDR2 is ANQGSEA. The CDR3 region has the DNA TGCAGCGTGAGGGATTACGCTGAAGCTTTCTTT. This codes for CSVRDYAEAFF.

This chain uses TRBV4-2 with TRBJ2-6; maybe TRBD1 (7 bases). V lost 0 bases to trimming and J lost 2 bases, with 14 bases between them. The CDR3 has 18 residues. Germline loops: CDR1 LGHNA, CDR2 YNFKEQ. The CDR3 nucleotides are TGTGCCAGCAGCCAAGATAGCAGGGGGGCGGCTGGGGCCAACGTCCTGACTTTC. Amino acids: CASSQDSRGAAGANVLTF.

The V gene is TRBV5-1, the J gene TRBJ1-1, with D possibly being TRBD1 (5 bases). From germline, CDR1 is SGHRS and CDR2 YFSETQ. Between the trimmed V and J ends, which lost 0 bases and 5 bases, there was a span of 11 bases. The CDR3 has 14 residues. CDR3 nucleotide sequence: TGCGCCAGCAGCTTGGAAGGGGTGGGTACTGAAGCTTTCTTT. Translated: CASSLEGVGTEAFF.

The rearrangement uses TRBV30 and TRBJ1-1; possibly TRBD1 for D (6 bases). Deletions cut 2 bases from V and 0 bases from J, with 10 bases between. This CDR3 has 14 residues. Germline V CDR1 and CDR2: GTSNPN, SVGIG (reference sequence). In DNA form, the CDR3 reads TGTGCCTGGAGTCGGGGGGGCATGAACACTGAAGCTTTCTTT. This encodes CAWSRGGMNTEAFF.

The CDR3 protein is CASHIDRGPETQYF. CDR3 sequence (DNA): TGCGCCAGCCACATCGACAGGGGACCGGAGACCCAGTACTTC. This chain uses TRBV23-1 with TRBJ2-5; 8 positions agree with TRBD1. TRBV23-1 is placed among ORFs of uncertain function. The CDR3 contains 14 residues. Trimming cost V 8 bases and J 5 bases; bases outside gene matches: 10.

The J gene is TRBJ2-7, the V gene TRBV2; 8 bases are a match to TRBD1. Germline assignment: CDR1 SNHLY and CDR2 FYNNEI. This CDR3 region has 14 residues. The V segment lost 4 bases and the J segment 3 bases; nucleotides outside the gene matches: 5. CDR3 amino acids: CASSAQGEDYEQYF. For the CDR3, the DNA is TGTGCCAGCAGTGCACAGGGGGAGGACTACGAGCAGTACTTC.

CDR3 loop: CASSPQTGLRNEQFF. The CDR3 coding sequence is TGCGCCAGCAGCCCCCAAACAGGGTTGAGGAATGAGCAGTTCTTC. The V call is TRBV4-3, the J call TRBJ2-1; TRBD1 might be the D (6 bases). V was pared by 4 bases and J by 7 bases, with 17 bases between. Looked up from germline, CDR1 is LGHNA and CDR2 is YSLEER. This CDR3 region has 15 residues.

This chain uses TRBV18 with TRBJ1-2; 7 bases fit TRBD1. The CDR3 is 13 residues long. Trimming cost V 3 bases and J 4 bases; bases outside gene matches: 2. The germline V gene encodes CDR1 KGHSH and CDR2 LQKENI. The CDR3 sequence is CASSPDRAYGYTF. CDR3 bases: TGTGCCAGCTCACCCGACAGGGCCTATGGCTACACCTTC.

CDR3 protein: CAIKRAGGIPEAFF. The CDR3 nucleotides are TGTGCCATCAAAAGGGCAGGGGGAATTCCTGAAGCTTTCTTT. The J gene is TRBJ1-1, the V gene TRBV10-3; 7 positions match TRBD1. V shed 7 bases, J shed 6 bases, and the junction held 11 bases outside the gene matches. The CDR3 runs to 14 residues. Germline CDR1 reads ENHRY; CDR2 reads SYGVKD.

The V gene is TRBV9, the J gene TRBJ2-1; TRBD2 matches 8 bases. The germline V gene has CDR1 SGDLS and CDR2 YYNGEE. The CDR3 loop spans 15 amino acids. V gave up 0 bases and J gave up 7 bases; unmatched junction bases: 6. The CDR3: CASSVAGGAVNEQFF. The CDR3 coding sequence is TGTGCCAGCAGCGTAGCCGGGGGGGCCGTTAATGAGCAGTTCTTC.

The chain links TRBV5-1 to TRBJ2-1; TRBD2 might be the D (6 bases). Trimming stripped 2 bases from V and 8 bases from J, with 8 bases between. CDR1 is SGHRS, CDR2 YFSETQ, per germline. The CDR3 runs 12 residues. CDR3 residues: CASSFSGDEQFF. Written as DNA, the CDR3 is TGCGCCAGCAGCTTTTCGGGGGATGAGCAGTTCTTC.

V and J are TRBV4-1 and TRBJ2-5; 9 bases fit TRBD2. This CDR3 contains 16 residues. The V and J ends lost 1 base and 4 bases, in that order; junction bases with no gene match: 7. Germline-derived CDR1 and CDR2 are MGHRA and YSYEKL. CDR3 region: CASSQGLAGGRETQYF. The CDR3 DNA is TGCGCCAGCAGCCAAGGGCTGGCGGGGGGGAGAGAGACCCAGTACTTC.

The genes are TRBV5-4 and TRBJ1-4; 10 bases fit TRBD1. V dropped 3 bases and J dropped 5; count of bases not matched to a gene: 7. The CDR3 covers 16 residues. Germline V gene data show CDR1 as SGHNT and CDR2 as YYREEE (reference sequence). CDR3 region: CASSSKGQGENEKLFF. CDR3 DNA: TGTGCCAGCAGCTCTAAAGGACAGGGGGAGAATGAAAAACTGTTTTTT. Full variable domain (remainder filled in from reference TRBV5-4 and TRBJ1-4): ETGVTQSPTHLIKTRGQQVTLRCSSQSGHNTVSWYQQALGQGPQFIFQYYREEENGRGNFPPRFSGLQFPNYSSELNVNALELDDSALYLCASSSKGQGENEKLFFGSGTQLSVL.

With regard to this clone: This sample includes further DNA sequences coding for the same CDR3. The rearrangement joins TRBV5-1 to TRBJ2-5, with 12 bases matching TRBD2. The ends lost 0 bases at V and 0 bases at J; junction bases unmatched: 0. Germline V gene sequence: CDR1 SGHRS, CDR2 YFSETQ. CDR3 size: 16 residues. DNA for the CDR3: TGCGCCAGCAGCTTGGGGACTAGCGGGGACCAAGAGACCCAGTACTTC. This encodes CASSLGTSGDQETQYF.

The chain uses TRBV7-8 and TRBJ1-1, with D perhaps TRBD1 (5 bases). This CDR3 has 13 amino acids. The germline V and J ends were trimmed by 2 bases and 7 bases, with 11 bases remaining between them. Germline CDR1 is SGHVS and CDR2 is FQNEAQ. The CDR3 nucleotides read TGTGCCAGCAGCTTAAAGTTCCAGGGTGAAGCTTTCTTT. Amino acid sequence: CASSLKFQGEAFF.